One and the same sample provided the 2 T cell receptor beta chains below, sequenced in a study of OX40 agonist ivuxolimab in advanced cancers. TCRdb keeps only in-frame clones here, not all; method: immunoSEQ multiplex PCR. The sample contains some 100,000 clones, 90% of which appear only once. Sequencing used CD4+ or CD8+ T cells sorted from blood, obtained in a trial of the OX40 agonist ivuxolimab. These receptors were obtained from an adult with an advanced solid tumor such as melanoma, head and neck, liver or kidney cancer.

The V gene is TRBV4-1, the J gene TRBJ1-3; D ambiguous. V dropped 4 bases and J dropped 7 bases, with 11 bases sitting between them. The CDR3 consists of 13 residues. Germline loops: CDR1 MGHRA, CDR2 YSYEKL. The CDR3 reads CASSPREGNTIYF. The CDR3 DNA is TGCGCCAGCAGCCCTCGGGAGGGCAACACCATATATTTT.

The V and J genes are TRBV18 and TRBJ2-2, with 13 bases aligning to TRBD2. The CDR3 length is 17 residues. Germline CDR1 and CDR2: KGHSH and LQKENI. With V trimmed by 3 bases and J by 6 bases, 7 bases remained unmatched. The CDR3 region is CASSPTPGTSGAGELFF. The CDR3 region has the DNA TGTGCCAGCTCACCTACTCCCGGGACTAGCGGGGCCGGGGAGCTGTTTTTT.